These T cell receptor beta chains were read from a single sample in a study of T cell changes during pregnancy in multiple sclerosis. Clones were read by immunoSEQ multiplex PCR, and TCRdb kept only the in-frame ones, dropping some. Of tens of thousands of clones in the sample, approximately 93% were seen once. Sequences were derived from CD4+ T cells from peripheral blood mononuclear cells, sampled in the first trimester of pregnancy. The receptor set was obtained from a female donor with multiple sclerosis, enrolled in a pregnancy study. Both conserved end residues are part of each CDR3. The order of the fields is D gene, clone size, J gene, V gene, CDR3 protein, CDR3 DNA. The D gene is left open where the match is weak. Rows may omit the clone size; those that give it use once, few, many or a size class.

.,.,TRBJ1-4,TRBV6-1,CASTLAPTNEKLFF,TGTGCCAGCACTTTGGCCCCAACTAATGAAAAACTGTTTTTT
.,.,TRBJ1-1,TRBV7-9,CASSGTEAFF,TGTGCCAGCTCCGGGACTGAAGCTTTCTTT
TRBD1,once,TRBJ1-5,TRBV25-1,CASTGPGGGNQPQHF,TGTGCCAGCACCGGGCCAGGGGGCGGAAATCAGCCCCAGCATTTT
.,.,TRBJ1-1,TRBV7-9,CASSLDRAGVRPNTEAFF,TGTGCCAGCAGCTTAGACCGCGCAGGGGTCCGCCCGAACACTGAAGCTTTCTTT
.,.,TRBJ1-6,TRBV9,CASSVGGGSYNSPLHF,TGTGCCAGCAGCGTAGGGGGGGGTTCCTATAATTCACCCCTCCACTTT
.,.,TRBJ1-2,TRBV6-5,CASGDSAYGYTF,TGTGCCAGCGGCGACTCAGCCTATGGCTACACCTTC
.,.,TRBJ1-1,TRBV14,CASSQGGLGAFF,TGTGCCAGCAGCCAAGGAGGGCTCGGAGCTTTCTTT
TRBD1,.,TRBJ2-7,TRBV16,CANQSGYFRQGSYEQYF,TGTGCCAACCAATCCGGATATTTTCGACAGGGGTCCTACGAGCAGTACTTC
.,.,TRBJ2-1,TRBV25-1,CASSDEYYNEQFF,TGTGCCAGCAGTGATGAGTACTACAATGAGCAGTTCTTC
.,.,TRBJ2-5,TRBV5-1,CASSLIGQVGETQYF,TGCGCCAGCAGCTTGATCGGTCAGGTTGGGGAGACCCAGTACTTC
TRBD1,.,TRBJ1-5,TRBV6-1,CASSEALRQGANQPQHF,TGTGCCAGCAGTGAAGCGCTTCGACAGGGGGCGAATCAGCCCCAGCATTTT
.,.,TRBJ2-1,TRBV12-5,CASGLVLGATTMDEQFF,TGTGCTAGTGGTTTGGTTTTGGGAGCCACTACAATGGATGAGCAGTTCTTC
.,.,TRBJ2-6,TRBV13,CASSLEQGANVLTF,TGTGCCAGCAGCTTAGAACAGGGGGCCAACGTCCTGACTTTC
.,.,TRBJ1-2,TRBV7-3,CASSLTGGAEDYGYTF,TGTGCCAGCAGCTTAACCGGGGGGGCCGAGGACTATGGCTACACCTTC
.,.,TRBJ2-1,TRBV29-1,CSVQVGSYNEQFF,TGCAGCGTACAGGTTGGCTCCTACAATGAGCAGTTCTTC
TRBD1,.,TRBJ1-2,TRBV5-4,CASSPDRVVNYGYTF,TGTGCCAGCAGCCCGGACAGGGTTGTAAACTATGGCTACACCTTC
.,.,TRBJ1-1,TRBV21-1,CASSLEDCKNTEAFF,TGTGCCAGCAGCCTCGAGGACTGTAAGAACACTGAAGCTTTCTTT
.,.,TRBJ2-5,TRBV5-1,CASRQGNEETQYF,TGCGCCAGCAGACAGGGTAATGAAGAGACCCAGTACTTC
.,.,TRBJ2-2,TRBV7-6,CASSPDSANTGELFF,TGTGCCAGCAGCCCAGACAGCGCGAACACCGGGGAGCTGTTTTTT
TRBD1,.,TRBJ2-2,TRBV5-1,CASCLDRVNGELFF,TGCGCCAGCTGCCTGGACAGGGTTAACGGGGAGCTGTTTTTT
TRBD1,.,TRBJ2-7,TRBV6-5,CASSSWTGSDEQYF,TGTGCCAGCAGTTCATGGACAGGGTCGGACGAGCAGTACTTC
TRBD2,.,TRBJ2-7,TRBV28,CASSPSKWGSGVYEQYF,TGTGCCAGCAGCCCCTCCAAGTGGGGTAGCGGGGTCTACGAGCAGTACTTC
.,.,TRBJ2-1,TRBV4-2,CASSQDPGTLKGEQFF,TGTGCCAGCAGCCAAGACCCCGGGACACTAAAAGGGGAGCAGTTCTTC
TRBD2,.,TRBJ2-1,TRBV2,CASRRTSGYNEQFF,TGTGCCAGCAGACGGACTAGCGGGTACAATGAGCAGTTCTTC
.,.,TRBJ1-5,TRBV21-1,CASSKVDRAPSNQPQHF,TGTGCCAGCAGCAAAGTGGACAGGGCCCCTAGCAATCAGCCCCAGCATTTT
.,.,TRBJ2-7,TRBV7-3,CASSLMHQIPYEQYF,TGTGCCAGCAGCTTAATGCACCAGATTCCCTACGAGCAGTACTTC
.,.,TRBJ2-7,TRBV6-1,CASSEQGSYEQYF,TGTGCCAGCAGTGAACAGGGCTCCTACGAGCAGTACTTC
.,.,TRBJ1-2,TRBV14,CASSREALYGYTF,TGTGCCAGCAGCCGGGAGGCCCTCTATGGCTACACCTTC
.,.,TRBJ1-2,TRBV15,CATSSGGQSGYTF,TGTGCCACCAGCAGCGGGGGGCAGTCGGGCTACACCTTC
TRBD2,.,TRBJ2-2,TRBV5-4,CASSLDGRTGELFF,TGTGCCAGCAGCCTAGACGGGAGGACCGGGGAGCTGTTTTTT
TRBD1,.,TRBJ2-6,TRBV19,CASSTSGTESDSGANVLTF,TGTGCCAGTAGTACCTCAGGGACAGAAAGCGACTCTGGGGCCAACGTCCTGACTTTC
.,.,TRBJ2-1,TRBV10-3,CAIAGSEYNEQFF,TGTGCCATCGCGGGAAGCGAATACAATGAGCAGTTCTTC
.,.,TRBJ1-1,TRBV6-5,CASSYPSSPTEAFF,TGTGCCAGCAGTTACCCGAGTAGCCCCACTGAAGCTTTCTTT
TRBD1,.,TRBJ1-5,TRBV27,CASSPSPPGTGGVQPQHF,TGTGCCAGCAGTCCCTCCCCCCCCGGGACAGGGGGCGTTCAGCCCCAGCATTTT
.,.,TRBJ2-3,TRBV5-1,CASSLAGGTADTQYF,TGCGCCAGCAGCTTGGCTGGGGGGACGGCAGATACGCAGTATTTT